This T cell receptor (beta chain) was sequenced during a study of spatial heterogeneity in lung cancer. TCRdb re-derived calls from the 5' RACE reads in MiXCR, one entry per CDR3 protein. Here the sample spans 28,000 or so distinct CDR3 sequences, about 13% being singletons. Germline assignment: CDR1 SNHLY and CDR2 FYNNEI. This CDR3 is built from 12 residues. V lost 4 bases to trimming and J lost 6 bases, with 7 bases between them. Indicated time point: sample taken at primary tumor resection. Whole RNA obtained from tumor, nontumor lung or frozen PBMC underwent sequencing without sorting. The receptor was isolated from a female donor with early-stage non-small cell lung cancer. This specimen consisted of PBMCs, obtained at surgery. The chain is built from TRBV2 and TRBJ2-1; D is uncertain. The DNA of the CDR3 is TGTGCCAGCAGTGTCCAGGTCAATGAGCAGTTCTTC. This translates into CASSVQVNEQFF.